These 10 T cell receptor beta chains were all obtained from the same sample, sequenced in a study of blood T cell repertoires in COVID-19. Measured with immunoSEQ multiplex PCR; TCRdb has only the in-frame clones, and not every one. The data show roughly 40,000 clones, with 85% to 90% seen just once and less than 3% held by the top ten. Sequenced material: peripheral blood. The origin of the receptors is a man aged 50 to 59 with active COVID-19.

The genes are TRBV20-1 and TRBJ1-2; D gene unclear. CDR1 is DFQATT and CDR2 is SNEGSKA in the germline V gene (reference sequence). This CDR3 contains 11 residues. V lost 6 bases, J lost 5 bases, and 10 bases lay in between. The CDR3 DNA reads as TGCAGTGCCTCGGTGATGTATGGCTACACCTTC. This translates into CSASVMYGYTF.

The chain has TRBV7-2 and TRBJ1-2; 8 bases are a match to TRBD1. After removal of 4 bases from V and 5 bases from J, the junction contained 6 bases not matched to a gene. The CDR3 is 14 amino acids. The germline V gene encodes CDR1 SGHTA and CDR2 FQGNSA. CDR3 nucleotides: TGTGCCAGCAGCTCTCGACAGGGGTGGTATGGCTACACCTTC. This gives the protein CASSSRQGWYGYTF.

In nucleotides, the CDR3 is TGTGCCAGCAGCTTCGCTAGCGGGGGTGGAGATACGCAGTATTTT. It yields the protein CASSFASGGGDTQYF. This chain uses TRBV7-2 with TRBJ2-3; 10 nucleotides match TRBD2. Unmatched junction bases numbered 5, after V lost 3 bases and J lost 5 bases. CDR3 length: 15 amino acids. Per the germline V gene, CDR1 is SGHTA and CDR2 is FQGNSA.

The chain carries TRBV29-1 and TRBJ2-4; D perhaps matches TRBD1 (5 bases). The length of the CDR3 is 15 residues. Trimming pared 1 base from V and 8 bases from J, leaving 18 bases between. Germline CDR1 reads SQVTM; CDR2 reads ANQGSEA. In nucleotides, the CDR3 is TGCAGCGTTGAAGTAAGGTCAGGGTTCAGATACATTCAGTACTTC. Protein sequence: CSVEVRSGFRYIQYF.

The chain joins TRBV19 to TRBJ1-6; 9 bases match TRBD1. The CDR3 runs 15 residues. CDR1 is LNHDA, CDR2 SQIVND, per germline (reference sequence). The trim removed 8 bases at V and 9 bases at J, leaving 11 bases unmatched. The CDR3 DNA reads TGTGCCAGTCTAGGCCGGGACAGGGATACTTCACCCCTCCACTTT. It yields the protein CASLGRDRDTSPLHF.

The chain links TRBV28 to TRBJ2-5, with D perhaps matching TRBD2 (7 bases). CDR1 MDHEN and CDR2 SYDVKM come from the germline V gene. The CDR3 contains 17 residues. Between the trimmed V and J ends, which lost 5 bases and 0 bases, there was a span of 19 bases. CDR3 DNA: TGTGCCAGCAGTCCCGTGAGGGGGGGCTGGCACCAAGAGACCCAGTACTTC. Its protein product is CASSPVRGGWHQETQYF.

The chain recombines TRBV9 with TRBJ2-5; tentative D call: TRBD2 (6 bases). Germline CDR1 is SGDLS and CDR2 is YYNGEE. The CDR3 is 15 amino acids. The V gene lost 0 bases and the J gene lost 2 bases, with 11 bases spanning the gap. The DNA of the CDR3 is TGTGCCAGCAGCGTAGGGGGGGAAGTTCAAGAGACCCAGTACTTC. Protein product: CASSVGGEVQETQYF.

Concerning this clone: Compared with germline, one end of the junction differs, possibly owing to a read error. The sample carries other DNA sequences with the same CDR3. This sequence joins TRBV27 and TRBJ1-1; D not resolved. The CDR3 totals 13 residues. The V gene's germline CDR1 is MNHEY and CDR2 SMNVEV (reference sequence). CDR3 nucleotides: TGTGCCAGTAGTTTAACTGGGAACACTGAAGCTTTCTTT. The encoded protein is CASSLTGNTEAFF.

CDR3 in amino acids: CASSLDSGETQYF. The CDR3 coding sequence is TGTGCCAGCAGTTTGGACTCGGGTGAGACCCAGTACTTC. The chain has TRBV12-3 or TRBV12-4 and TRBJ2-5, with D tentatively TRBD2 (5 bases). V lost 3 bases, J lost 5 bases, and 10 bases lay in between. This CDR3 is 13 amino acids long.

The chain uses TRBV27 and TRBJ1-1, with 8 bases lining up with TRBD1. The CDR3 consists of 14 residues. The V and J ends lost 4 bases and 7 bases, in that order; junction bases with no gene match: 8. Looked up from germline, CDR1 is MNHEY and CDR2 is SMNVEV (reference sequence). The CDR3 coding sequence is TGTGCCAGCAGTTCAGGACAGGGTTTCCTTGAAGCTTTCTTT. Its translation is CASSSGQGFLEAFF.